The sequence of this T cell receptor beta chain was determined in a study of OX40 agonist ivuxolimab in advanced cancers. Between the trimmed V and J ends, which lost 7 bases and 0 bases, there was a span of 13 bases. Per germline, CDR1 MNHEY and CDR2 SVGAGI. The CDR3 runs 14 residues. Some clones are missing from TCRdb's copy, which holds only in-frame ones; the method was immunoSEQ multiplex PCR. Of about 75,000 clones in the sample, 86% were seen once. This receptor was taken from an adult with an advanced solid tumor such as melanoma, head and neck, liver or kidney cancer. The starting material was CD4+ or CD8+ T cells sorted from blood, obtained in a trial of the OX40 agonist ivuxolimab. The genes are TRBV6-5 and TRBJ2-7, with D perhaps given as TRBD1 or TRBD2 (6 bases each). This chain's CDR3 is CASNKGGFSYEQYF. As DNA, the CDR3 is TGTGCCAGCAATAAGGGGGGCTTCTCCTACGAGCAGTACTTC.